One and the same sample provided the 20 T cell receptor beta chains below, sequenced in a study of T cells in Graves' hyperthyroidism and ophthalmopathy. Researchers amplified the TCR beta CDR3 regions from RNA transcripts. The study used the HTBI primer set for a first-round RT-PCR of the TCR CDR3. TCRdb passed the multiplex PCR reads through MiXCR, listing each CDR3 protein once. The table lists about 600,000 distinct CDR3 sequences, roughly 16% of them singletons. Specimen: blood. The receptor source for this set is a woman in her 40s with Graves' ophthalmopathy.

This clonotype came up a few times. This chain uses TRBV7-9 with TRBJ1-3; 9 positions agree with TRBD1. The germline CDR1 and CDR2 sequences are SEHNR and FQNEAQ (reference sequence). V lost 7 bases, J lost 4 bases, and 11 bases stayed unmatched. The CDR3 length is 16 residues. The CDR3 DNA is TGTGCCAGCACCCTAGGGGGGACAGGGTCCGGAAACACCATATATTTT. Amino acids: CASTLGGTGSGNTIYF.

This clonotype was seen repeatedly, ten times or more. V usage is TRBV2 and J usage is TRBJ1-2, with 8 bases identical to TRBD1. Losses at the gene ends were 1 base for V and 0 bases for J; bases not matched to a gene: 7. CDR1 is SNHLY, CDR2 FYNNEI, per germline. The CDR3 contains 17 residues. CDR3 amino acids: CASSEGGTGASNYGYTF. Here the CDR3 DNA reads TGTGCCAGCAGTGAAGGCGGGACAGGCGCATCTAACTATGGCTACACCTTC. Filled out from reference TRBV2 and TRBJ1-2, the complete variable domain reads EPEVTQTPSHQVTQMGQEVILRCVPISNHLYFYWYRQILGQKVEFLVSFYNNEISEKSEIFDDQFSVERPDGSNFTLKIRSTKLEDSAMYFCASSEGGTGASNYGYTFGSGTRLTVV.

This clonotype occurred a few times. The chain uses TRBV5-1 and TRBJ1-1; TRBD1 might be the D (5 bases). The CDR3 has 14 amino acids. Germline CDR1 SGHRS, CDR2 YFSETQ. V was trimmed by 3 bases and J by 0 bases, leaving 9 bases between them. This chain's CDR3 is CASSWVTVNTEAFF. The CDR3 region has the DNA TGCGCCAGCAGCTGGGTGACAGTGAACACTGAAGCTTTCTTT.

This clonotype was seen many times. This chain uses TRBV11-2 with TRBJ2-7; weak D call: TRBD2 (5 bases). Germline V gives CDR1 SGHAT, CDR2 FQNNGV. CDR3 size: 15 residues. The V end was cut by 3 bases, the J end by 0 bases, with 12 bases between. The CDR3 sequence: CASSFSAASSYEQYF. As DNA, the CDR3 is TGTGCCAGCAGCTTCTCAGCGGCCAGCTCCTACGAGCAGTACTTC.

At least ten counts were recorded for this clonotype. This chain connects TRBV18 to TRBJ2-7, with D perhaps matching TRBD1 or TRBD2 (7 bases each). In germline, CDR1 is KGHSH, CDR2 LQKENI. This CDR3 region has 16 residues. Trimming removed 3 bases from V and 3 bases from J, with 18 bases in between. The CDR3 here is CASSPRGGHDFYEQYF. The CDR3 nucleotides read TGTGCCAGCTCACCCAGGGGGGGACACGATTTCTACGAGCAGTACTTC. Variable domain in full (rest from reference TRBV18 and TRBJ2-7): NAGVMQNPRHLVRRRGQEARLRCSPMKGHSHVYWYRQLPEEGLKFMVYLQKENIIDESGMPKERFSAEFPKEGPSILRIQQVVRGDSAAYFCASSPRGGHDFYEQYFGPGTRLTVT.

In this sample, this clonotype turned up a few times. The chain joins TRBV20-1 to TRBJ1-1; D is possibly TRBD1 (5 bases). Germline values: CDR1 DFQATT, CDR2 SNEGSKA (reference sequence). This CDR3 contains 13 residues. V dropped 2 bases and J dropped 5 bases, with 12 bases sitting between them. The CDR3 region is CSARPGRGTEAFF. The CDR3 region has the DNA TGCAGTGCTAGACCAGGGCGGGGGACTGAAGCTTTCTTT.

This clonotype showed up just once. In DNA form, the CDR3 reads TGTGCCAGCAGCTTCCAGCGGGGTAGCACAGATACGCAGTATTTT. This gives the protein CASSFQRGSTDTQYF. This chain uses TRBV7-9 with TRBJ2-3; TRBD2 matches 7 bases. The trim removed 3 bases at V and 0 bases at J, leaving 3 bases unmatched. Germline V CDR1 and CDR2: SEHNR, FQNEAQ (reference sequence). This CDR3 contains 15 residues.

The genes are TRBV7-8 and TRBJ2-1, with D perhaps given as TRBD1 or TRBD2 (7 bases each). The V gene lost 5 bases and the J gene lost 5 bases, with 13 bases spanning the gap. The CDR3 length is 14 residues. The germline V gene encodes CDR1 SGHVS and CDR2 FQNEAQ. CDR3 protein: CASSPRGGDNEQFF. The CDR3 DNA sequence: TGTGCCAGCAGCCCCAGGGGGGGGGACAATGAGCAGTTCTTC.

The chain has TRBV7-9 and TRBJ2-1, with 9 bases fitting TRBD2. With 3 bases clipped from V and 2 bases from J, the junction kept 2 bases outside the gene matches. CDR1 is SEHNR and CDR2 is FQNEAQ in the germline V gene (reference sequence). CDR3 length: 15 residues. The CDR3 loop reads CASSFASGAYNEQFF. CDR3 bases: TGTGCCAGCAGCTTTGCTAGCGGGGCCTACAATGAGCAGTTCTTC.

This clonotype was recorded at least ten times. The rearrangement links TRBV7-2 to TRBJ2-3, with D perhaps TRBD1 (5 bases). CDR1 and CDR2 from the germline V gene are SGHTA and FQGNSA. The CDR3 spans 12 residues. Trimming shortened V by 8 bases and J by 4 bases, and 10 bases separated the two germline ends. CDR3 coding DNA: TGTGCCAGCGGCAGGGCTGCAGATACGCAGTATTTT. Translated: CASGRAADTQYF. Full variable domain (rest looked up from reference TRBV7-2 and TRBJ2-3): GAGVSQSPSNKVTEKGKDVELRCDPISGHTALYWYRQSLGQGLEFLIYFQGNSAPDKSGLPSDRFSAERTGGSVSTLTIQRTQQEDSAVYLCASGRAADTQYFGPGTRLTVL.

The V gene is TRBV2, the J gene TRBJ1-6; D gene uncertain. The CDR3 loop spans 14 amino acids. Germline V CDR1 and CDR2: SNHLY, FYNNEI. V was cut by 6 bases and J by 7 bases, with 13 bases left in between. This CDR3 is CASRSRSSNSPLHF. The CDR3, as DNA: TGTGCCAGCAGGAGCAGGAGCTCGAATTCACCCCTCCACTTT.

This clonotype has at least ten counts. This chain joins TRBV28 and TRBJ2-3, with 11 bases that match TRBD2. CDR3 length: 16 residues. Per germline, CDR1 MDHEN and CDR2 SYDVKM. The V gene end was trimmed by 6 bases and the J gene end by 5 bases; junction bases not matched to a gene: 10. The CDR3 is CASSPSSGRTVDTQYF. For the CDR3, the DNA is TGTGCCAGCAGCCCTTCTAGCGGGAGGACGGTAGATACGCAGTATTTT.

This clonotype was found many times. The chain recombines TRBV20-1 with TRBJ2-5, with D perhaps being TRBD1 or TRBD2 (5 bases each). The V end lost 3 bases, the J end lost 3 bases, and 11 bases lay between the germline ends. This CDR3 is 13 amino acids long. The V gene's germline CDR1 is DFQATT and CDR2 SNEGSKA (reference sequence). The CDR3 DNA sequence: TGCAGTGCTAGTGGGGGAGTAGAAGAGACCCAGTACTTC. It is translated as CSASGGVEETQYF.

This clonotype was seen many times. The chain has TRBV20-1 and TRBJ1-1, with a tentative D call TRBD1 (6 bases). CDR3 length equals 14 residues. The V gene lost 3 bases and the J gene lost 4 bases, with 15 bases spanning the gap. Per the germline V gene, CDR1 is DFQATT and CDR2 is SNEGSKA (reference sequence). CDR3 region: CSASRRGAGTEAFF. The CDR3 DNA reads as TGCAGTGCTAGTAGAAGGGGGGCAGGCACTGAAGCTTTCTTT.

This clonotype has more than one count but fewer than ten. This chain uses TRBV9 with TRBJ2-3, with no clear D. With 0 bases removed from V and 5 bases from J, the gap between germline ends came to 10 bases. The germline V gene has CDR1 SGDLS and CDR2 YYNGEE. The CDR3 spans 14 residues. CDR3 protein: CASSVEPLGDTQYF. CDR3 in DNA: TGTGCCAGCAGCGTAGAACCCCTAGGAGATACGCAGTATTTT.

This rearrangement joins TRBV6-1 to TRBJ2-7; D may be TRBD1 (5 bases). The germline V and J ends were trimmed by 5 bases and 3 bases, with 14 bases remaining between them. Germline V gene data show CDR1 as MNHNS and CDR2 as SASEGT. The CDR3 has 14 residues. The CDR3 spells CASSSLQALYEQYF. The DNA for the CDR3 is TGTGCCAGCAGTTCGTTACAGGCCCTCTACGAGCAGTACTTC.

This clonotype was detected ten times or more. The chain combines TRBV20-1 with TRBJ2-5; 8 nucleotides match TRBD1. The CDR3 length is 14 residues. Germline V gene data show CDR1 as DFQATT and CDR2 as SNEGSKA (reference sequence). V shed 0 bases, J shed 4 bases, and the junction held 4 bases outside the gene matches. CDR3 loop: CSARDPRGRETQYF. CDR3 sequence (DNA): TGCAGTGCTAGAGATCCCAGGGGGCGAGAGACCCAGTACTTC.

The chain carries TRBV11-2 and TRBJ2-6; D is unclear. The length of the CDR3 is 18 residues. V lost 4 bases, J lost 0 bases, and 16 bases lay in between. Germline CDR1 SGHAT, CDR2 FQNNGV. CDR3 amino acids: CASSSRWVTHSGANVLTF. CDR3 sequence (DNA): TGTGCCAGCAGCTCCAGATGGGTTACCCACTCTGGGGCCAACGTCCTGACTTTC.

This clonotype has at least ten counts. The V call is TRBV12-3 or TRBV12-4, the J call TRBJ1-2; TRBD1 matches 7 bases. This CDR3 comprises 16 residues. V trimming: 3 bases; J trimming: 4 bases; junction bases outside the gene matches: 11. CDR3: CASSLRSTGRAYGYTF. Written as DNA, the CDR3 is TGTGCCAGCAGTTTGCGATCGACAGGGAGGGCCTATGGCTACACCTTC.

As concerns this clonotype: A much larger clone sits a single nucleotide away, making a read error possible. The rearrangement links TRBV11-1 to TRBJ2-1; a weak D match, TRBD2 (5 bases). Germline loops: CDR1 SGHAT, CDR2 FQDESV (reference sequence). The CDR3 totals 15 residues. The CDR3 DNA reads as TGCGCCAGCAACAAAGCGGATCCCACCTACAATGAGCAGTTCTTC. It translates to CASNKADPTYNEQFF.